Listed below are T cell receptor beta chains from one sample, sequenced in a study of shared clonotypes between healthy human individuals. Method: immunoSEQ multiplex PCR; TCRdb's copy keeps in-frame clones and lacks some. The table lists hundreds of thousands of clones, 90% to 95% of them singletons. Source material: naive CD8+ T cells sorted from blood. The source of these receptors is a man between 25 and 39 years old in good health. CDR3s include the opening cysteine and the closing phenylalanine or tryptophan. The D gene is left open where the match is weak. Size values are once, few and many counts, or a class for expanded clones, and some rows have none.

cdr3_length: 14; j_call: TRBJ2-6; d_call: .; clone_size: once; v_call: TRBV2; cdr3_aa: CARNSDLGANVLTF; cdr3_nt: TGTGCCAGAAATTCGGACCTTGGGGCCAACGTCCTGACTTTC
cdr3_length: 17; j_call: TRBJ2-1; d_call: .; clone_size: once; v_call: TRBV2; cdr3_aa: CASRGGPLEGVANEQFF; cdr3_nt: TGTGCCAGCAGAGGGGGGCCTCTAGAAGGGGTGGCCAATGAGCAGTTCTTC
cdr3_length: 15; j_call: TRBJ2-5; d_call: TRBD2; clone_size: .; v_call: TRBV7-9; cdr3_aa: CASSSLLGGQETQYF; cdr3_nt: TGTGCCAGCAGCTCACTGTTGGGAGGGCAAGAGACCCAGTACTTC
cdr3_length: 12; j_call: TRBJ1-1; d_call: .; clone_size: once; v_call: TRBV19; cdr3_aa: CASRNGATEAFF; cdr3_nt: TGTGCCAGTAGGAATGGAGCCACTGAAGCTTTCTTT
cdr3_length: 15; j_call: TRBJ2-7; d_call: TRBD2; clone_size: .; v_call: TRBV6-5; cdr3_aa: CASSPTSGSSYEQYF; cdr3_nt: TGTGCCAGCAGCCCGACTAGCGGGAGCTCCTACGAGCAGTACTTC
cdr3_length: 13; j_call: TRBJ2-7; d_call: TRBD1; clone_size: .; v_call: TRBV28; cdr3_aa: CASSDRERYEQYF; cdr3_nt: TGTGCCAGCAGCGACAGGGAGCGCTACGAGCAGTACTTC
cdr3_length: 12; j_call: TRBJ1-2; d_call: .; clone_size: .; v_call: TRBV9; cdr3_aa: CASSPRPSPDTF; cdr3_nt: TGTGCCAGCAGCCCGAGACCGAGTCCGGACACCTTC
cdr3_length: 15; j_call: TRBJ2-7; d_call: .; clone_size: .; v_call: TRBV9; cdr3_aa: CASSVAGDFPYEQYF; cdr3_nt: TGTGCCAGCAGCGTAGCTGGGGACTTCCCCTACGAGCAGTACTTC
cdr3_length: 13; j_call: TRBJ1-5; d_call: .; clone_size: .; v_call: TRBV27; cdr3_aa: CASSLMVNQPQHF; cdr3_nt: TGTGCCAGCAGTTTGATGGTGAATCAGCCCCAGCATTTT
cdr3_length: 13; j_call: TRBJ2-5; d_call: .; clone_size: .; v_call: TRBV7-9; cdr3_aa: CASSLDREETQYF; cdr3_nt: TGTGCCAGCAGCTTAGATAGGGAAGAGACCCAGTACTTC
cdr3_length: 13; j_call: TRBJ2-7; d_call: .; clone_size: .; v_call: TRBV2; cdr3_aa: CASSGGQTYEQYF; cdr3_nt: TGTGCCAGCAGTGGCGGACAGACCTACGAGCAGTACTTC
cdr3_length: 13; j_call: TRBJ1-1; d_call: .; clone_size: .; v_call: TRBV7-9; cdr3_aa: CASSESVGTEAFF; cdr3_nt: TGTGCCAGCAGCGAGTCCGTTGGCACTGAAGCTTTCTTT
cdr3_length: 14; j_call: TRBJ2-1; d_call: .; clone_size: .; v_call: TRBV15; cdr3_aa: CATSSGTLYNEQFF; cdr3_nt: TGTGCCACCAGCTCCGGGACACTGTACAATGAGCAGTTCTTC
cdr3_length: 14; j_call: TRBJ2-5; d_call: .; clone_size: .; v_call: TRBV14; cdr3_aa: CASSQVRNQETQYF; cdr3_nt: TGTGCCAGCAGCCAAGTCCGGAACCAAGAGACCCAGTACTTC
cdr3_length: 13; j_call: TRBJ1-2; d_call: .; clone_size: once; v_call: TRBV6-1; cdr3_aa: CASSEEGIYGYTF; cdr3_nt: TGTGCCAGCAGTGAAGAGGGGATCTATGGCTACACCTTC
cdr3_length: 16; j_call: TRBJ1-1; d_call: .; clone_size: .; v_call: TRBV28; cdr3_aa: CASSSEKTGWGTEAFF; cdr3_nt: TGTGCCAGCAGTTCCGAAAAGACAGGCTGGGGGACTGAAGCTTTCTTT
cdr3_length: 16; j_call: TRBJ1-4; d_call: .; clone_size: .; v_call: TRBV6-1; cdr3_aa: CASSEARGRPDEKLFF; cdr3_nt: TGTGCCAGCAGTGAAGCCCGTGGCAGACCGGATGAAAAACTGTTTTTT
cdr3_length: 15; j_call: TRBJ2-3; d_call: TRBD2; clone_size: .; v_call: TRBV11-2; cdr3_aa: CASSLTSLSTDTQYF; cdr3_nt: TGTGCCAGCAGCTTGACTAGCCTGAGCACAGATACGCAGTATTTT
cdr3_length: 14; j_call: TRBJ2-7; d_call: .; clone_size: once; v_call: TRBV5-6; cdr3_aa: CASSLGSGFYEQYF; cdr3_nt: TGTGCCAGCAGCTTGGGGTCAGGGTTCTACGAGCAGTACTTC
cdr3_length: 11; j_call: TRBJ2-7; d_call: .; clone_size: once; v_call: TRBV2; cdr3_aa: CASRLSYEQYF; cdr3_nt: TGTGCCAGCCGACTTTCCTACGAGCAGTACTTC
cdr3_length: 13; j_call: TRBJ1-1; d_call: .; clone_size: once; v_call: TRBV19; cdr3_aa: CASSLGRNTEAFF; cdr3_nt: TGTGCCAGTAGCCTAGGACGGAACACTGAAGCTTTCTTT
cdr3_length: 15; j_call: TRBJ2-1; d_call: TRBD2; clone_size: .; v_call: TRBV11-2; cdr3_aa: CASSKLAEAYNEQFF; cdr3_nt: TGTGCCAGCAGCAAACTAGCGGAAGCCTACAATGAGCAGTTCTTC
cdr3_length: 17; j_call: TRBJ2-3; d_call: TRBD2; clone_size: .; v_call: TRBV7-9; cdr3_aa: CASSLEERAGGSDTQYF; cdr3_nt: TGTGCCAGCAGCTTAGAAGAACGAGCGGGAGGGTCAGATACGCAGTATTTT
cdr3_length: 13; j_call: TRBJ2-2; d_call: TRBD1; clone_size: .; v_call: TRBV6-6; cdr3_aa: CASSPPGGGELFF; cdr3_nt: TGTGCCAGCAGCCCTCCAGGGGGCGGGGAGCTGTTTTTT
cdr3_length: 16; j_call: TRBJ2-1; d_call: TRBD2; clone_size: .; v_call: TRBV11-2; cdr3_aa: CASSLIAGSSYNEQFF; cdr3_nt: TGTGCCAGCAGCTTAATAGCGGGCAGCTCCTACAATGAGCAGTTCTTC
cdr3_length: 13; j_call: TRBJ2-4; d_call: .; clone_size: .; v_call: TRBV7-9; cdr3_aa: CASSAGQLSIQYF; cdr3_nt: TGTGCCAGCAGCGCGGGACAGCTAAGCATTCAGTACTTC
cdr3_length: 17; j_call: TRBJ2-2; d_call: TRBD2; clone_size: .; v_call: TRBV9; cdr3_aa: CASSVGGTSGRRGELFF; cdr3_nt: TGTGCCAGCAGCGTAGGAGGGACTAGCGGGAGAAGAGGGGAGCTGTTTTTT
cdr3_length: 18; j_call: TRBJ2-7; d_call: .; clone_size: .; v_call: TRBV6-1; cdr3_aa: CASSVRGGPGGHNYEQYF; cdr3_nt: TGTGCCAGCAGTGTTAGGGGAGGGCCGGGGGGACACAACTACGAGCAGTACTTC
cdr3_length: 16; j_call: TRBJ2-7; d_call: TRBD2; clone_size: .; v_call: TRBV2; cdr3_aa: CASRGGRTSGTAEQYF; cdr3_nt: TGTGCCAGCAGGGGGGGGCGGACTAGCGGAACAGCCGAGCAGTACTTC